A single sample is the source of the 29 T cell receptor beta chains below, sequenced in a study of tumor-infiltrating lymphocytes in primary liver carcinoma. The template, about 500 ng total RNA, yielded TCR beta cDNA made with a constant-region primer. Nested multiplex PCR, run for three rounds with slightly modified ARM-PCR, yielded TCR beta libraries. For roughly 10 cycles apiece, the opening two PCR rounds ran with TRBV1-TRBV30 forward primers and a C-beta reverse primer. Each CDR3 protein gets one entry after TCRdb re-called the multiplex PCR reads with MiXCR. The table records roughly 80,000 distinct CDR3 sequences, around 66% of them present only once. Co-extraction of RNA and DNA was performed on about 19-31 mg of unsorted bulk tissue. What was sequenced was tumor-adjacent normal liver tissue. The source of these receptors is a middle-aged man with primary liver carcinoma and hepatitis B virus infection.

A note on this clonotype: Compared with germline, one end of the junction differs, possibly owing to a read error. The chain links TRBV6-2 or TRBV6-3 to TRBJ2-7; D gene uncertain. The CDR3 length is 12 residues. Germline CDR1 and CDR2: MNHEY and SVGEGT. Here the CDR3 reads CASRELGHELYF. The CDR3 bases are TGTGCCAGCAGAGAATTAGGTCACGAGCTGTACTTC.

The chain joins TRBV4-1 to TRBJ1-2; no reliable D call. This CDR3 has 16 amino acids. The V gene's germline CDR1 is MGHRA and CDR2 YSYEKL. The V and J ends lost 0 bases and 4 bases respectively, with 15 bases between them. CDR3 nucleotide sequence: TGCGCCAGCAGCCAAGAGACGGGCCCCCCTTTCTATGGCTACACCTTC. The encoded protein is CASSQETGPPFYGYTF.

The chain uses TRBV11-2 and TRBJ2-3; D is perhaps TRBD1 (5 bases). With 5 bases removed from V and 5 bases from J, the gap between germline ends came to 14 bases. This CDR3 has 14 residues. Germline V gives CDR1 SGHAT, CDR2 FQNNGV. CDR3 nucleotide sequence: TGTGCCAGCAGCCTCCAGGGCTGGATAGATACGCAGTATTTT. It codes for CASSLQGWIDTQYF.

As to this clonotype: At one end the junction does not follow the germline gene, possibly because of a read error. The V call is TRBV6-2 or TRBV6-3, the J call TRBJ2-3, with D tentatively TRBD2 (5 bases). Germline V CDR1 and CDR2: MNHEY, SVGEGT. This CDR3 has 14 residues. In nucleotides, the CDR3 is TGTGCCAGCAGCTCCAAGTGGGAGTCAGATACGCAATATTTT. It is translated as CASSSKWESDTQYF.

In the case of this clonotype: A read error may explain this, as a much larger clone is one base away. CDR3 sequence reads: CVSIGLVGGEQYF. The CDR3 nucleotides read TGTGTCAGCATCGGACTAGTTGGGGGCGAGCAGTACTTC. V usage is TRBV6-5 and J usage is TRBJ2-7, with TRBD2 matching over 7 bases. The CDR3 is 13 residues long. Germline assignment: CDR1 MNHEY and CDR2 SVGAGI.

As to this clonotype: The junction and the germline gene differ at one end; a read error may be behind it. The V and J genes are TRBV11-2 and TRBJ2-5, with 10 bases identical to TRBD2. This CDR3 has 18 amino acids. From germline, CDR1 is SGHAT and CDR2 FQNNGV. DNA for the CDR3: TGTGCCAGCAGTTTAGATCCGTGGTCTAGCGGGAGAGTAGAGACCCAATACTTC. Translating gives CASSLDPWSSGRVETQYF.

V usage is TRBV6-6 and J usage is TRBJ2-7, with 10 bases lining up with TRBD2. With 5 bases clipped from V and 5 bases from J, the junction kept 12 bases outside the gene matches. This CDR3 is built from 16 residues. Germline CDR1 reads MNHNY; CDR2 reads SVGAGI (reference sequence). CDR3 nucleotide sequence: TGTGCCAGCAGTCACGGGGTAGCGGGAGGTCTGGACGAGCAGTACTTC. It encodes CASSHGVAGGLDEQYF.

In regard to this clonotype: Germline is not matched at one junction end, which may reflect a read error. This sequence joins TRBV7-9 and TRBJ2-7; D gene uncertain. The CDR3 length is 15 residues. Germline CDR1 reads SEHNR; CDR2 reads FQNEAQ (reference sequence). CDR3: CASSLTAISSYEQYF. Written as DNA, the CDR3 is TGTGCCAGCAGCTTAACAGCGATCAGCTCCTACGAGCAGTACTTT.

In this sample, this clonotype turned up a few times. The rearrangement joins TRBV5-1 to TRBJ1-1, with D possibly TRBD1 on 5 matching bases. The CDR3 is made up of 15 amino acids. V lost 1 base, J lost 0 bases, and 10 bases lay in between. From germline, CDR1 is SGHRS and CDR2 YFSETQ. The CDR3 loop reads CASSLRQGLNTEAFF. The CDR3 region has the DNA TGCGCCAGCAGCTTGAGGCAGGGCTTGAACACTGAAGCTTTCTTT.

As regards this clonotype: A junction end diverges from the germline sequence, so it may reflect a read error. The V call is TRBV6-2 or TRBV6-3, the J call TRBJ1-1, with D possibly TRBD1 on 5 matching bases. Germline V gives CDR1 MNHEY, CDR2 SVGEGT. The CDR3 is 11 amino acids. CDR3 sequence: CASSSAGPTFF. In nucleotides, the CDR3 is TGTGCAAGCAGTTCGGCAGGGCCGACTTTCTTT.

With respect to this clonotype: A much more abundant neighbour one base away suggests this may be a read error. Likely a read error: the CDR3 ends without its conserved phenylalanine or tryptophan. The V call is TRBV29-1, the J call TRBJ1-2; D ambiguous. The V gene lost 6 bases and the J gene lost 4 bases, with 15 bases spanning the gap. The CDR3 spans 13 residues. The germline V gene has CDR1 SQVTM and CDR2 ANQGSEA. The CDR3 sequence: CSVETGFGYGYTS. The CDR3 coding sequence is TGCAGCGTCGAGACGGGTTTTGGCTATGGCTACACCTCC.

This clonotype occurred a few times. An end of the junction differs from the germline gene, which may be a read error. V is TRBV29-1 and J is TRBJ2-1, with 10 bases fitting TRBD1. The CDR3 consists of 15 residues. Germline CDR1 and CDR2: SQVTM and ANQGSEA. CDR3 DNA: TGCAGCGTTGAATGTGGGACAGGGGTCCACAATAAGCAGTTCTTC. Its translation is CSVECGTGVHNKQFF.

Regarding this clonotype: At one of its ends the junction is not consistent with the germline gene, which may arise from a read error. V usage is TRBV5-4 and J usage is TRBJ2-2, with D tentatively TRBD2 (6 bases). Germline V CDR1 and CDR2: SGHNT, YYREEE (reference sequence). The CDR3 consists of 16 residues. CDR3: CASSPDGGVNSGELSF. CDR3 in DNA: TGTGCCAGCAGCCCTGATGGCGGGGTGAACTCCGGGGAGCTGTCTTTT. Complete variable domain (other parts from reference TRBV5-4 and TRBJ2-2): ETGVTQSPTHLIKTRGQQVTLRCSSQSGHNTVSWYQQALGQGPQFIFQYYREEENGRGNFPPRFSGLQFPNYSSELNVNALELDDSALYLCASSPDGGVNSGELSFGEGSRLTVL.

About this clonotype itself: The junction shows a germline mismatch at one end, possibly a read error. CDR3 protein: CAIISDTAHNEQFF. The CDR3 DNA reads TGTGCCATCATCTCAGACACTGCCCACAATGAACAGTTCTTC. V is TRBV7-9 and J is TRBJ2-1; no definite D call. CDR1 is SEHNR, CDR2 FQNEAQ, per germline (reference sequence). This CDR3 contains 14 residues.

Note on this clonotype: The junction does not match germline at one end; this may be a read error. The chain recombines TRBV12-3 or TRBV12-4 with TRBJ2-7; 9 bases align to TRBD1. The CDR3 has 15 residues. The CDR3 nucleotides read TGTGCCAGCAGTTCTACCGGGACAGGGATCTACGAGCAATACTTC. Its protein product is CASSSTGTGIYEQYF.

In this sample, this clonotype turned up many times. The genes are TRBV5-5 and TRBJ2-6, with TRBD1 identical over 8 bases. The germline V gene encodes CDR1 SGHKS and CDR2 YYEKEE (reference sequence). V lost 2 bases to trimming and J lost 2 bases; unmatched junction nucleotides: 6. The CDR3 is 17 residues long. This chain's CDR3 is CASSLWTGPAGANVLTF. The CDR3 bases are TGTGCCAGCAGCTTATGGACAGGGCCTGCTGGGGCCAACGTCCTGACTTTC.

Remarks on this clonotype: One end of the junction is discordant with germline, which a read error may explain. The CDR3 DNA reads TGCGCCAGCAGTAGGACATGGGGCCTTTACGAGCAATACTTC. Residues: CASSRTWGLYEQYF. The chain carries TRBV12-3 or TRBV12-4 and TRBJ2-7, with a weak D call TRBD1 (5 bases). This CDR3 spans 14 amino acids.

About this clonotype itself: A single base separates this from a much larger clone, so it may be a read error. The chain links TRBV5-1 to TRBJ2-7; 8 positions match TRBD2. V shed 5 bases, J shed 11 bases, and the junction held 12 bases outside the gene matches. CDR3 length equals 13 residues. CDR1 and CDR2 from the germline V gene are SGHRS and YFSETQ. In nucleotides, the CDR3 is TGCGCCAGCAGTATCCAACGGGAGGGCCGGGAGTACTTC. This encodes CASSIQREGREYF.

Points on this clonotype: One junction end disagrees with the germline gene, perhaps due to a read error. The chain is built from TRBV6-1 and TRBJ2-7; possibly TRBD1 or TRBD2 for D (5 bases each). Per the germline V gene, CDR1 is MNHNS and CDR2 is SASEGT. The CDR3 covers 13 residues. The CDR3 DNA reads as TGTGCCAGCAGTGAGAACAGGAGGTACGAGCACTACTTC. Translating gives CASSENRRYEHYF.

This chain uses TRBV10-2 with TRBJ2-6; D not certain. V was shortened by 8 bases and J by 0 bases, with 5 bases between the two germline ends. The CDR3 length is 13 residues. Germline loops: CDR1 WSHSY, CDR2 SAAADI. The CDR3 loop is CASGSSGANVLTF. The CDR3, as DNA: TGCGCCAGCGGATCCTCTGGGGCCAACGTCCTGACTTTC.

On this clonotype: A much larger clone differs from this one at a single base, so this may be a read error. The chain is built from TRBV28 and TRBJ1-1, with 10 bases lining up with TRBD1. Germline V gives CDR1 MDHEN, CDR2 SYDVKM. This CDR3 has 15 amino acids. CDR3 sequence: CASSRGGQGNSEAFF. CDR3 coding DNA: TGTGCCAGCAGCCGGGGGGGACAGGGGAACAGTGAAGCTTTCTTT.

In regard to this clonotype: The final CDR3 position lacks the conserved phenylalanine or tryptophan, pointing to a likely read error. The J gene is TRBJ2-1, the V gene TRBV7-8, with 8 nucleotides matching TRBD2. There are 16 residues in the CDR3. Trimming removed 1 base from V and 6 bases from J; junction bases left unmatched: 8. CDR1 and CDR2 from the germline V gene are SGHVS and FQNEAQ. CDR3 protein: CASSLGSGGRINEQFL. The CDR3 coding sequence is TGTGCCAGCAGCTTAGGTTCCGGCGGGAGGATCAATGAGCAGTTCCTC.

Points on this clonotype: This CDR3 fails to terminate in the conserved phenylalanine or tryptophan, so it likely reflects a read error. J is TRBJ1-5 and V is TRBV12-3 or TRBV12-4; the D gene is possibly TRBD1 (5 bases). The CDR3 loop spans 15 amino acids. Trimming pared 5 bases from V and 6 bases from J, leaving 17 bases between. The CDR3 here is CASSPPGRASQPQHY. The CDR3 coding sequence is TGTGCCAGCAGTCCGCCCGGCAGGGCCAGTCAGCCCCAGCATTAT.

A note on this clonotype: A read error may be the cause here, since a much bigger clone is one base away. The chain links TRBV5-1 to TRBJ2-3; 9 nucleotides line up with TRBD2. The CDR3 length is 15 residues. Looked up from germline, CDR1 is SGHRS and CDR2 is YFSETQ. CDR3 sequence reads: CASNLIAGGTDTQYF. The CDR3, as DNA: TGCGCCAGCAACTTGATAGCGGGAGGCACAGATACGCAGTATTTT. Combining the CDR3 with reference TRBV5-1 and TRBJ2-3 gives the whole variable domain KAGVTQTPRYLIKTRGQQVTLSCSPISGHRSVSWYQQTPGQGLQFLFEYFSETQRNKGNFPGRFSGRQFSNSRSEMNVSTLELGDSALYLCASNLIAGGTDTQYFGPGTRLTVL.

This clonotype was observed many times. The J gene is TRBJ1-2, the V gene TRBV6-5; D may be TRBD1 (5 bases). The CDR3 spans 14 residues. Germline CDR1 is MNHEY and CDR2 is SVGAGI. Trimming cost V 5 bases and J 1 base, with 11 bases left between them. The CDR3 nucleotides read TGTGCCAGCAGTCCCGACAGTATTAACTATGGCTACACCTTC. It specifies CASSPDSINYGYTF.

In the case of this clonotype: This may come from a read error, since a much larger clone is one base off. This chain connects TRBV11-1 to TRBJ2-5; D unclear. Deletions cut 5 bases from V and 5 bases from J, with 12 bases between. The CDR3 spans 13 residues. Germline assignment: CDR1 SGHAT and CDR2 FQDESV (reference sequence). CDR3: CASSSIRGETQYF. The CDR3 DNA follows: TGTGCCAGCAGCAGTATTAGAGGCGAGACCCAGTACTTC. Drawing the rest from reference TRBV11-1 and TRBJ2-5, the complete variable domain is EAEVAQSPRYKITEKSQAVAFWCDPISGHATLYWYRQILGQGPELLVQFQDESVVDDSQLPKDRFSAERLKGVDSTLKIQPAELGDSAMYLCASSSIRGETQYFGPGTRLLVL.

A note on this clonotype: The CDR3 ends on some other residue instead of the conserved phenylalanine or tryptophan, so this is likely a read error. CDR3 DNA: TGTGCCAGCAGTCAAGACCGCGGGGGATTAGAAGCTTTCCTT. Encoded protein: CASSQDRGGLEAFL. The rearrangement uses TRBV4-1 and TRBJ1-1, with D maybe TRBD1 (5 bases). The length of the CDR3 is 14 residues. CDR1 is MGHRA, CDR2 YSYEKL, per germline.

This clonotype was seen more than once but under ten times. The rearrangement links TRBV30 to TRBJ2-3; weak D call: TRBD2 (5 bases). The CDR3 sequence is 14 residues long. The V gene's germline CDR1 is GTSNPN and CDR2 SVGIG (reference sequence). Trimming took off 7 bases at V and 3 bases at J, with 17 bases between the two ends. The CDR3 loop reads CASQPGGWTDTQYF. In DNA form, the CDR3 reads TGTGCCTCTCAGCCTGGCGGGTGGACAGATACGCAGTATTTT.

Of note for this clonotype: A read error may account for a junction end that differs from germline. The chain employs TRBV10-2 and TRBJ1-6; D remains unclear. The germline gives CDR1 WSHSY, CDR2 SAAADI. The CDR3 loop spans 14 amino acids. The CDR3 coding sequence is TGCGCTAGCAGTGAGTTGAACTTCGGCTCACCCCTCCACTTT. Translated, it gives CASSELNFGSPLHF.